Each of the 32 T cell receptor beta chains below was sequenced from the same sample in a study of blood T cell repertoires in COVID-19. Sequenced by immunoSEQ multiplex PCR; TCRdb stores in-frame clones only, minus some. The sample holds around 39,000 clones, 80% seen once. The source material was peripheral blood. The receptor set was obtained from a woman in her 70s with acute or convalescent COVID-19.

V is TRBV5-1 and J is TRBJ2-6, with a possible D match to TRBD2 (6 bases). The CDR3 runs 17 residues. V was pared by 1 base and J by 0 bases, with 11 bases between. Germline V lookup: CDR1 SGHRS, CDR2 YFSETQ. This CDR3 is CASSLQGLSSGANVLTF. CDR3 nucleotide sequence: TGCGCCAGCAGCTTGCAGGGACTGAGCTCTGGGGCCAACGTCCTGACTTTC.

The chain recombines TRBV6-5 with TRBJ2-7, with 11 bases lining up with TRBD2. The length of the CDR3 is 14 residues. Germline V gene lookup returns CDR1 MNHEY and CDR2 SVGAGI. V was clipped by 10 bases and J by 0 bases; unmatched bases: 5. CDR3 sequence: CAISGTSGSYEQYF. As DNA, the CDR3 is TGTGCCATCAGCGGGACTAGCGGCTCCTACGAGCAGTACTTC.

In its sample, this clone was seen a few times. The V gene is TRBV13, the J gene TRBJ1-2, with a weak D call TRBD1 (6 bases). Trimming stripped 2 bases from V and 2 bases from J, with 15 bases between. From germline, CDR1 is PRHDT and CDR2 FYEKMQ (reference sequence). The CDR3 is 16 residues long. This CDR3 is CASSLTLPGQNYGYTF. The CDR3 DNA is TGTGCCAGCAGCTTAACCCTCCCCGGACAGAACTATGGCTACACCTTC.

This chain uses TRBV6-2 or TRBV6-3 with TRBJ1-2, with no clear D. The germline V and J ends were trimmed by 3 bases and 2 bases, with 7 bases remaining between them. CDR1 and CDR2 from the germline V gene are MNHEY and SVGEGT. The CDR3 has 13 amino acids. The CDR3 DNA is TGTGCCAGCAGTTATGCGGTGAACTATGGCTACACCTTC. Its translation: CASSYAVNYGYTF.

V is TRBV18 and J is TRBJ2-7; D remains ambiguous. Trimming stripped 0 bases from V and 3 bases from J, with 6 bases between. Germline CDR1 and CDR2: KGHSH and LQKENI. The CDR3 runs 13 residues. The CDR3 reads CASSPPGGYEQYF. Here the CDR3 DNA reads TGTGCCAGCTCACCACCCGGCGGCTACGAGCAGTACTTC. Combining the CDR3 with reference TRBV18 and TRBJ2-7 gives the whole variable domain NAGVMQNPRHLVRRRGQEARLRCSPMKGHSHVYWYRQLPEEGLKFMVYLQKENIIDESGMPKERFSAEFPKEGPSILRIQQVVRGDSAAYFCASSPPGGYEQYFGPGTRLTVT.

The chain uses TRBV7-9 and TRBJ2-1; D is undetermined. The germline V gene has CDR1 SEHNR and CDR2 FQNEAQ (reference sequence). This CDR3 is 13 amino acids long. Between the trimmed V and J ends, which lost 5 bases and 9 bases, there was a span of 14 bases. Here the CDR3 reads CASSPLYGSEQFF. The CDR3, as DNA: TGTGCCAGCAGCCCGTTATACGGGTCTGAGCAGTTCTTC. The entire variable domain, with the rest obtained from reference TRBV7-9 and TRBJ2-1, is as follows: DTGVSQNPRHKITKRGQNVTFRCDPISEHNRLYWYRQTLGQGPEFLTYFQNEAQLEKSRLLSDRFSAERPKGSFSTLEIQRTEQGDSAMYLCASSPLYGSEQFFGPGTRLTVL.

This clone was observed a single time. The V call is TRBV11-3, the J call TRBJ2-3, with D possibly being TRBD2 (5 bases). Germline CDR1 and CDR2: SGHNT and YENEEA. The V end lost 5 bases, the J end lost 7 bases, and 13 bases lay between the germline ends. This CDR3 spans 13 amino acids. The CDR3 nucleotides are TGTGCCAGCAGCCCCGGGGTAACATATACGCAGTATTTT. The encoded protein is CASSPGVTYTQYF.

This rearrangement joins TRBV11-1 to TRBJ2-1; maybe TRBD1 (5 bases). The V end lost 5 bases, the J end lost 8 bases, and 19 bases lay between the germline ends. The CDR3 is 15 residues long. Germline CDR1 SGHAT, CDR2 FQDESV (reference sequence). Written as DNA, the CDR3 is TGTGCCAGCAGCGCGGCAGGGCCCCCGGGCGATGAGCAGTTCTTC. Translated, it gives CASSAAGPPGDEQFF.

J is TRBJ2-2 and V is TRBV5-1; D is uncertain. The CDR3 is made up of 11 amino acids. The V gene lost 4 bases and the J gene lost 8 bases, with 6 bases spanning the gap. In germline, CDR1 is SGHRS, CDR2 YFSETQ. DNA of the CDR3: TGCGCCAGCAGCCTACAGGGGGAGCTGTTTTTT. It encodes CASSLQGELFF.

The CDR3 reads CASSELRVGGETQYF. In DNA form, the CDR3 reads TGTGCCAGCAGTGAATTGAGGGTGGGCGGAGAGACCCAGTACTTC. The V and J genes are TRBV25-1 and TRBJ2-5, with TRBD2 as a possible D gene (5 bases). The CDR3 is 15 amino acids. From germline, CDR1 is MGHDK and CDR2 SYGVNS. With 1 base removed from V and 4 bases from J, the gap between germline ends came to 13 bases.

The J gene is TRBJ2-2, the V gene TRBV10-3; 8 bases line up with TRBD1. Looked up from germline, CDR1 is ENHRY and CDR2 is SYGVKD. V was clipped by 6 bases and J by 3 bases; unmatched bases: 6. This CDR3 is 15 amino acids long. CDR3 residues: CAISRDRTYTGELFF. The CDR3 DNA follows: TGTGCCATCAGCCGGGACAGGACCTACACCGGGGAGCTGTTTTTT.

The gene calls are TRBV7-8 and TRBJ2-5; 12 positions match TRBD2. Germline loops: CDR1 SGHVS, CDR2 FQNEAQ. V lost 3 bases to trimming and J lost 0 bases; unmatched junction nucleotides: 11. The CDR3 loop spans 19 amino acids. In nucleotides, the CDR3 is TGTGCCAGCAGCTTCCCACCGTTGACTAGCGGGGGCCACCAAGAGACCCAGTACTTC. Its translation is CASSFPPLTSGGHQETQYF.

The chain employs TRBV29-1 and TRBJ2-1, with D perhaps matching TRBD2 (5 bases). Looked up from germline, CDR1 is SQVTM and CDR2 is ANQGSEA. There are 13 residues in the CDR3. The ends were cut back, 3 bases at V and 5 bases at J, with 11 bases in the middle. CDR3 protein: CSVEGRRNNEQFF. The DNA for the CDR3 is TGCAGCGTTGAGGGGAGAAGAAACAATGAGCAGTTCTTC.

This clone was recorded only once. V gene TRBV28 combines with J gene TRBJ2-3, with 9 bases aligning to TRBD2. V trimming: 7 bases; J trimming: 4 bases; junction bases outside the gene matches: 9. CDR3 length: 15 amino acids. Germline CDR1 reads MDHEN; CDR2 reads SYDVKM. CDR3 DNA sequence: TGTGCCAGCATCCCGGTGCGGGGGGGTTCAGATACGCAGTATTTT. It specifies CASIPVRGGSDTQYF.

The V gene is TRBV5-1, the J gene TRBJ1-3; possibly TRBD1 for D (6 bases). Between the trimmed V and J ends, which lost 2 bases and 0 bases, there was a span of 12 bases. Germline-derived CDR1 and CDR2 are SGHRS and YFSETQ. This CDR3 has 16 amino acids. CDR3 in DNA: TGCGCCAGCAGCTTCCGGGACACAGGCTCTGGAAACACCATATATTTT. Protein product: CASSFRDTGSGNTIYF.

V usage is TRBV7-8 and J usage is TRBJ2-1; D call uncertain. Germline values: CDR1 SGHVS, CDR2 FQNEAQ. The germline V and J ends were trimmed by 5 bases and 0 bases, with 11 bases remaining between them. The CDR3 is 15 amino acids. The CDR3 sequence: CASSPGESSYNEQFF. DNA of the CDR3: TGTGCCAGCAGCCCAGGTGAAAGCTCCTACAATGAGCAGTTCTTC. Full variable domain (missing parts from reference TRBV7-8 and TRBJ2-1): GAGVSQSPRYKVAKRGQDVALRCDPISGHVSLFWYQQALGQGPEFLTYFQNEAQLDKSGLPSDRFFAERPEGSVSTLKIQRTQQEDSAVYLCASSPGESSYNEQFFGPGTRLTVL.

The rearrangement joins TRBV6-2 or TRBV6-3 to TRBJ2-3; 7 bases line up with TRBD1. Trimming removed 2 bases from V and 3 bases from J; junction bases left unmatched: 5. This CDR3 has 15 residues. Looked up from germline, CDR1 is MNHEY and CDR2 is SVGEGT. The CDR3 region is CASSYTGAPTDTQYF. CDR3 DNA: TGTGCCAGCAGTTACACAGGGGCCCCTACAGATACGCAGTATTTT.

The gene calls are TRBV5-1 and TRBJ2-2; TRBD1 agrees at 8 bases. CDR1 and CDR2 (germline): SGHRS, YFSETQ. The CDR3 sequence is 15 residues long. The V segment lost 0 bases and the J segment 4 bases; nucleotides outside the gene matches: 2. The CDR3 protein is CASSLEQGVTGELFF. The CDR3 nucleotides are TGCGCCAGCAGCTTGGAACAGGGGGTCACCGGGGAGCTGTTTTTT.

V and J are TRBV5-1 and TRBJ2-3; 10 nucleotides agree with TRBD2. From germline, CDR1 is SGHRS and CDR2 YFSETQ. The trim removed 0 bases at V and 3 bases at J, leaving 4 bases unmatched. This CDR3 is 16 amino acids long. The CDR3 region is CASSLERAGGTDTQYF. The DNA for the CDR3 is TGCGCCAGCAGCTTGGAAAGAGCGGGAGGGACAGATACGCAGTATTTT.

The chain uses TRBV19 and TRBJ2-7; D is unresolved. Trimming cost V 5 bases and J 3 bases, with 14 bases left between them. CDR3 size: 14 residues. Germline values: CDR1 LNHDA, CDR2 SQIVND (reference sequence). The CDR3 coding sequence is TGTGCCAGTAGTGCCTCGTGGTCGAGCTACGAGCAGTACTTC. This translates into CASSASWSSYEQYF. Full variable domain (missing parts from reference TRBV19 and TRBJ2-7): DGGITQSPKYLFRKEGQNVTLSCEQNLNHDAMYWYRQDPGQGLRLIYYSQIVNDFQKGDIAEGYSVSREKKESFPLTVTSAQKNPTAFYLCASSASWSSYEQYFGPGTRLTVT.

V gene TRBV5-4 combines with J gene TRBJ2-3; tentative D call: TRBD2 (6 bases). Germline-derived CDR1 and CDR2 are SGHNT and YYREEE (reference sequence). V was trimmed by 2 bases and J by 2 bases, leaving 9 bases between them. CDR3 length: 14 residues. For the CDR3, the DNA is TGTGCCAGCAGCTTAGGGAGGATCACAGATACGCAGTATTTT. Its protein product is CASSLGRITDTQYF.

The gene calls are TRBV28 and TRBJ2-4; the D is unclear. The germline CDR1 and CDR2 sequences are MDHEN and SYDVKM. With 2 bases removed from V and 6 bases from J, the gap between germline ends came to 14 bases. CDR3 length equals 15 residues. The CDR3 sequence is CASSLDSTPGNIQYF. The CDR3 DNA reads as TGTGCCAGCAGTTTAGACTCCACTCCCGGAAACATTCAGTACTTC. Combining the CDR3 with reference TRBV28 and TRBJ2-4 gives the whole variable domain DVKVTQSSRYLVKRTGEKVFLECVQDMDHENMFWYRQDPGLGLRLIYFSYDVKMKEKGDIPEGYSVSREKKERFSLILESASTNQTSMYLCASSLDSTPGNIQYFGAGTRLSVL.

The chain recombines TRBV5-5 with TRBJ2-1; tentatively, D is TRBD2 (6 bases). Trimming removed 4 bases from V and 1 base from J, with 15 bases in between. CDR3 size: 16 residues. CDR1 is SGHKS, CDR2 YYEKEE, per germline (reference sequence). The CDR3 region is CASSLRDSGSYNEQFF. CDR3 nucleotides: TGTGCCAGCAGCCTCCGTGATAGCGGATCCTACAATGAGCAGTTCTTC.

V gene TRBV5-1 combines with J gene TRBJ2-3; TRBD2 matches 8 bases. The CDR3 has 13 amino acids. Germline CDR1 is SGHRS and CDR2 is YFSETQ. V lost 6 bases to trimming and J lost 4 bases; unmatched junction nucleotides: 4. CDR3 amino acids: CASMAGGSDTQYF. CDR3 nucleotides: TGCGCCAGCATGGCGGGAGGATCAGATACGCAGTATTTT.

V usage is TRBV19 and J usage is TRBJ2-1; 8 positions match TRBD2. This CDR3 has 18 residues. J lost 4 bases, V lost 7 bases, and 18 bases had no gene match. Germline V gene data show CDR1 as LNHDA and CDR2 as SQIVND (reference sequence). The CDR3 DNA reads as TGTGCCAGTACCCCTGGCCCGGGACTAGTCGTACGGTACAATGAGCAGTTCTTC. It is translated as CASTPGPGLVVRYNEQFF.

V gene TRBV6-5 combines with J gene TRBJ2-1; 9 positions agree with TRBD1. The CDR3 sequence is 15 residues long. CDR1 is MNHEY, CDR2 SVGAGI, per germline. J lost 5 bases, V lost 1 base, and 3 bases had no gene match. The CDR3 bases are TGTGCCAGCAGTTACTGGGGACAGGGAGACAATGAGCAGTTCTTC. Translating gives CASSYWGQGDNEQFF.

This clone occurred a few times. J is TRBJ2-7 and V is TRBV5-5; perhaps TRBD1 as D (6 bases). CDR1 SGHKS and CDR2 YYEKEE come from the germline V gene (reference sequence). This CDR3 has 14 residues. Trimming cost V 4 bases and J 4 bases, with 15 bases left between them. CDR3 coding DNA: TGTGCCAGCAGCAACCGGGACATCGGATACGAGCAGTACTTC. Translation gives CASSNRDIGYEQYF.

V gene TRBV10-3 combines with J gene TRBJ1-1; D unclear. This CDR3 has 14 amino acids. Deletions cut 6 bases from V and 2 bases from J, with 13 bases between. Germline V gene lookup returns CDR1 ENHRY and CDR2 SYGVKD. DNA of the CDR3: TGTGCCATCAGCCCCCAAACTCTTAACACTGAAGCTTTCTTT. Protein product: CAISPQTLNTEAFF.

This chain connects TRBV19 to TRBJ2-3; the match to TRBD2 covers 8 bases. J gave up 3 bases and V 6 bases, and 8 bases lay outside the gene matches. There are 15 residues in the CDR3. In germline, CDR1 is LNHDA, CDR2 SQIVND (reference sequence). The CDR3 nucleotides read TGTGCCAGTAGCGCCGGGACTAGGAGGACAGATACGCAGTATTTT. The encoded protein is CASSAGTRRTDTQYF.

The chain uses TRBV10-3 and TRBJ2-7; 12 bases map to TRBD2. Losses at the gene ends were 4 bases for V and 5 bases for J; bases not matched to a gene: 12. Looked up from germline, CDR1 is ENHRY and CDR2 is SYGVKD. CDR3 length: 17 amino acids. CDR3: CAISVPSGGAVSDEQYF. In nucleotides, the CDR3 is TGTGCCATCAGTGTCCCTAGCGGGGGGGCCGTCTCGGACGAGCAGTACTTC.

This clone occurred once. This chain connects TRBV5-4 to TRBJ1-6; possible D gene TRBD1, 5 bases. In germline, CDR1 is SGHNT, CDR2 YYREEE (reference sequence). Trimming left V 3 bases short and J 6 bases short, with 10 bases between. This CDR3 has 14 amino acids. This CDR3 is CASSSGDFNSPLHF. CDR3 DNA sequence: TGTGCCAGCAGCTCGGGGGACTTTAATTCACCCCTCCACTTT.

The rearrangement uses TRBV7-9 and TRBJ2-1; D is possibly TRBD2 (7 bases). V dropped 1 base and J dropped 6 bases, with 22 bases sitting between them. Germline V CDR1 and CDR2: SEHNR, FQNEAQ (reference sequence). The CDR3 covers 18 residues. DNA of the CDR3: TGTGCCAGCAGCTTAGAGACTGGGGGGGGCGGCCCCCCCAATGAGCAGTTCTTC. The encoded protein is CASSLETGGGGPPNEQFF.